A single sample is the source of the 10 T cell receptor beta chains below, sequenced in a study of blood T cell repertoires in COVID-19 (dated by TCRdb to the early 2020s). Library creation used the immunoSEQ multiplex PCR assay. The table was pulled from immuneACCESS by TCRdb, which kept in-frame rearrangements only. Such tables lose some clones; where checked, under half of the loss comes from unresolved V genes, and the rest has no known cause. This sample comprises roughly 200,000 clones, approximately 90% of them detected only once. The top ten constitute more than 2.5% of the sample. Source material: PBMCs or T cells enriched from blood (not recorded which). These receptors were taken from a woman in her 30s who had recovered from COVID-19.

The chain links TRBV5-3 to TRBJ2-2; 9 nucleotides agree with TRBD1. TRBV5-3 carries the ORF label, with uncertain function. V was clipped by 10 bases and J by 2 bases; unmatched bases: 9. The CDR3 consists of 15 residues. CDR3 DNA sequence: TGTGCCGGGGTGCCGGACAGGGGTAACACCGGGGAGCTGTTTTTT. As protein: CAGVPDRGNTGELFF.

V and J are TRBV7-2 and TRBJ2-7, with 8 bases aligning to TRBD1. In germline, CDR1 is SGHTA, CDR2 FQGNSA. CDR3 length equals 17 residues. V lost 3 bases and J lost 1; bases outside the gene matches: 11. The CDR3 DNA sequence: TGTGCCAGCAGCTTGCCCTCGGGACAGGACTTTTCCTACGAGCAGTACTTC. Protein: CASSLPSGQDFSYEQYF.

The CDR3 DNA reads as TGTGCCATCAGCGACAGGGGTTCGGAGAATGAGCAGTTCTTC. It is translated as CAISDRGSENEQFF. The gene calls are TRBV10-3 and TRBJ2-1; 8 nucleotides match TRBD1. Losses at the gene ends were 6 bases for V and 7 bases for J; bases not matched to a gene: 8. CDR1 and CDR2 from the germline V gene are ENHRY and SYGVKD. The CDR3 length is 14 residues.

The rearrangement uses TRBV5-5 and TRBJ1-3; 8 bases fit TRBD1. Per germline, CDR1 SGHKS and CDR2 YYEKEE (reference sequence). The CDR3 length is 16 residues. V dropped 3 bases and J dropped 3; count of bases not matched to a gene: 8. The CDR3 here is CASSSGTGNYGNTIYF. The CDR3 DNA reads as TGTGCCAGCAGCTCCGGGACAGGAAACTATGGAAACACCATATATTTT.

This rearrangement joins TRBV27 to TRBJ2-2; D is unclear. The CDR3 totals 13 residues. V was trimmed by 3 bases and J by 1 base, leaving 3 bases between them. The V gene's germline CDR1 is MNHEY and CDR2 SMNVEV (reference sequence). The CDR3: CASSFKNTGELFF. CDR3 sequence (DNA): TGTGCCAGCAGTTTTAAGAACACCGGGGAGCTGTTTTTT.

This chain links TRBV5-5 with TRBJ1-3, with 8 bases fitting TRBD1. The germline CDR1 and CDR2 sequences are SGHKS and YYEKEE (reference sequence). The junction had 5 bases not matched to a gene; V was cut back by 0 bases and J by 0 bases. The CDR3 sequence is 17 residues long. CDR3 sequence reads: CASSLVGGQGSGNTIYF. The CDR3 coding sequence is TGTGCCAGCAGCTTGGTGGGCGGACAGGGCTCTGGAAACACCATATATTTT.

This rearrangement joins TRBV4-3 to TRBJ2-3; D is unclear. V shed 4 bases and J shed 1 base, with 6 bases lying between them. CDR1 LGHNA and CDR2 YSLEER come from the germline V gene. The CDR3 is made up of 13 amino acids. Written as DNA, the CDR3 is TGCGCCAGCAGCCCGCGGCGCACAGATACGCAGTATTTT. Amino acids: CASSPRRTDTQYF.

This clone showed up just once. V gene TRBV4-3 combines with J gene TRBJ1-2, with D uncertain. CDR3 size: 12 residues. V shed 3 bases and J shed 5 bases, with 7 bases lying between them. Germline CDR1 reads LGHNA; CDR2 reads YSLEER. CDR3 in amino acids: CASSHPTYGYTF. The CDR3 nucleotides are TGCGCCAGCAGCCACCCGACATATGGCTACACCTTC.

The V call is TRBV11-2, the J call TRBJ1-3; a weak D match, TRBD1 (6 bases). Germline V lookup: CDR1 SGHAT, CDR2 FQNNGV. V was trimmed by 6 bases and J by 0 bases, leaving 15 bases between them. The CDR3 is made up of 16 amino acids. The CDR3 is CASRSGESSSGNTIYF. CDR3 in DNA: TGTGCCAGCAGATCAGGGGAATCGAGCTCTGGAAACACCATATATTTT. Combining the CDR3 with reference TRBV11-2 and TRBJ1-3 gives the whole variable domain EAGVAQSPRYKIIEKRQSVAFWCNPISGHATLYWYQQILGQGPKLLIQFQNNGVVDDSQLPKDRFSAERLKGVDSTLKIQPAKLEDSAVYLCASRSGESSSGNTIYFGEGSWLTVV.

The CDR3 DNA sequence: TGTGCCAGTAGTATGAACAGGAATCTCAATCAGCCCCAGCATTTT. Protein: CASSMNRNLNQPQHF. J is TRBJ1-5 and V is TRBV19; the D gene is possibly TRBD1 (5 bases). CDR1 and CDR2 from the germline V gene are LNHDA and SQIVND (reference sequence). V was trimmed by 3 bases and J by 3 bases, leaving 12 bases between them. This CDR3 is 15 amino acids long. Variable domain in full (rest from reference TRBV19 and TRBJ1-5): DGGITQSPKYLFRKEGQNVTLSCEQNLNHDAMYWYRQDPGQGLRLIYYSQIVNDFQKGDIAEGYSVSREKKESFPLTVTSAQKNPTAFYLCASSMNRNLNQPQHFGDGTRLSIL.